These T cell receptor beta chains were read from a single sample in a study of blood T cell repertoires in COVID-19. TCRdb keeps only in-frame clones here, not all; method: immunoSEQ multiplex PCR. This table has 200,000 to 250,000 clones, roughly 90% appearing once. The sequenced sample was peripheral blood. These TCRs come from a woman in her sixties with acute or convalescent COVID-19. CDR3s include the opening cysteine and the closing phenylalanine or tryptophan. A D gene is named only where the DNA matches it firmly. Rows may omit the clone size; those that give it use once, few, many or a size class.

TRBV5-1,NA,TRBJ2-5,NA,TGCGCCAGCAGCTTGGCCTCAGGGAACCAAGAGACCCAGTACTTC,CASSLASGNQETQYF
TRBV7-2,NA,TRBJ2-1,few,TGTGCCAGCAGGTCAGGGGGCGGGAGGGCCGGTCGTCAGTTCTTC,CASRSGGGRAGRQFF
TRBV6-6,TRBD1,TRBJ2-7,NA,TGTGCCAGCAGCCTGGGACAGGGTAAAAACTACGAGCAGTACTTC,CASSLGQGKNYEQYF
TRBV11-2,TRBD1,TRBJ2-3,NA,TGTGCCAGCAGCCACAGGGGGCAGGTACCTTCAGATACGCAGTATTTT,CASSHRGQVPSDTQYF
TRBV7-9,NA,TRBJ2-6,NA,TGTGCCAGCAGCTTACGCGTTTCGGGGGTGAGGGGGAGGGACAACGTCCTGACTTTC,CASSLRVSGVRGRDNVLTF
TRBV5-1,TRBD2,TRBJ2-2,few,TGCGCCAGCAGTCCTAACAGCGGGAGTAACCCCGGGGAGCTGTTTTTT,CASSPNSGSNPGELFF
TRBV12-3/TRBV12-4,NA,TRBJ2-5,once,TGTGCCAGCATGGTACGAGACCAAGAGACCCAGTACTTC,CASMVRDQETQYF
TRBV5-1,TRBD1,TRBJ1-5,NA,TGCGCCAGCAGCATCAGACAGGGATCTCAGCCCCAGCATTTT,CASSIRQGSQPQHF
TRBV19,TRBD2,TRBJ2-1,NA,TGTGCCAGTAGTGTTACTAGCGGGGGGGCAGGGGAGCAGTTCTTC,CASSVTSGGAGEQFF
TRBV3-1/TRBV3-2,NA,TRBJ2-7,NA,TGTGCCAGCAGCCAAGCCGGACTTCTTAATAGTCCGGTGGAGTACTTC,CASSQAGLLNSPVEYF
TRBV7-2,NA,TRBJ1-5,NA,TGTGCCAGCAGACCGGGGGGGGGCAGTGGCAATCAGCCCCAGCATTTT,CASRPGGGSGNQPQHF
TRBV20-1,NA,TRBJ1-5,few,TGCAGTGGTGGAGATCAGCCCCAGCATTTT,CSGGDQPQHF
TRBV7-2,TRBD1,TRBJ1-1,NA,TGTGCCAGCAGCTCTTATGGGGACAGGGTACGGGGCTTAAGAGGGCAGGCTTTCTTT,CASSSYGDRVRGLRGQAFF
TRBV2,TRBD1,TRBJ1-2,once,TGTGCCAGCAGTGCGGACAGGGGAGGCTATGGCTACACCTTC,CASSADRGGYGYTF
TRBV7-3,TRBD1,TRBJ2-2,NA,TGTGCCAGCAGCTTTCTGACAGGGGGGAACACCGGGGAGCTGTTTTTT,CASSFLTGGNTGELFF
TRBV27,TRBD1,TRBJ2-7,NA,TGTGCCAGCAGTGCACGGACAGGGGGTCCCTACGAGCAGTACTTC,CASSARTGGPYEQYF
TRBV6-4,NA,TRBJ2-7,NA,TGTGCCAGCAGTGACTCGAGTGCCGCTACGGGAGACTTCTACGAGCAGTACTTC,CASSDSSAATGDFYEQYF
TRBV3-1/TRBV3-2,NA,TRBJ1-1,NA,TGTGCCAGCAGTACTACCCGGAGGAACACTGAAGCTTTCTTT,CASSTTRRNTEAFF
TRBV19,TRBD1,TRBJ1-5,NA,TGTGCCAGTATTTCCCGGGGGACAGGGGGCAGGGGTGTCAATCAGCCCCAGCATTTT,CASISRGTGGRGVNQPQHF
TRBV19,TRBD1,TRBJ2-4,NA,TGTGCCAGTAGTATAGTATCGGGACAGGGGGCTTTAAACATTCAGTACTTC,CASSIVSGQGALNIQYF
TRBV7-9,NA,TRBJ2-5,few,TGTGCCAGCAGCTTATCGGACAGAAGAGGGGAGACCCAGTACTTC,CASSLSDRRGETQYF
TRBV11-2,NA,TRBJ1-3,NA,TGTGCCAGCAGCCCAAGGACAAGCCTCTGGGGAAACACCATATATTTT,CASSPRTSLWGNTIYF
TRBV4-3,TRBD2,TRBJ2-7,NA,TGCGCCAGCAGCCAACGGGGAGCGGGAGGCGGCGAGCAGTACTTC,CASSQRGAGGGEQYF